The entry below describes one TCR beta chain. In the original processing: Amplification from reference gene primers served as the basis for estimated nucleated cell counts. Using immunoSEQ multiplex PCR, the repertoire was profiled, and TCRdb retains in-frame clones only, with some absent. The V and J calls and the clone size are those of that table, but D and trimming were determined from the DNA. The data show about 200,000 clones, with 75% to 95% seen just once and 0.5% to 0.6% held by the top ten. Trimming stripped 2 bases from V and 7 bases from J, with 12 bases between. The length of the CDR3 is 14 residues. Germline V lookup: CDR1 SGHRS, CDR2 YFSETQ. This record comes from a study of blood T cell repertoires in COVID-19. Background on the study: There were acute and convalescent COVID-19 samples, and they came from the United States, Italy and Spain. Sources were T cells, B-cell-depleted T cells, or PBMCs; the material itself was cDNA or gDNA.

The J gene is TRBJ2-2, the V gene TRBV5-1, with D tentatively TRBD2 (5 bases). Sequenced: peripheral blood. This receptor was obtained from a man in his fifties with acute or convalescent COVID-19. CDR3 loop: CASSLRGQGGELFF. Written as DNA, the CDR3 is TGCGCCAGCAGCTTACGCGGGCAAGGCGGGGAGCTGTTTTTT.